This entry concerns a single T cell receptor beta chain. Its antigen is unknown. This sample stems from a study of T cells after yellow fever vaccination. At the level of the study: When fractions had low cell numbers, they were prepared with SMART-Seq v4 Ultra Low Input.

The CDR3 extends over 14 amino acids. V was clipped by 3 bases and J by 10 bases; unmatched bases: 10. Germline V gives CDR1 SGDLS, CDR2 YYNGEE. TCRdb re-called the 5' RACE reads with MiXCR, one entry per CDR3 protein. The sample includes 550,000 to 750,000 distinct CDR3 sequences, around an eighth of them seen just once. Study-wide results and caveats: After the booster, 95% to 98% of CD4 and approximately 87% of CD8 primary-response clones were re-detected.

The material was PBMCs, obtained on the day of the yellow fever booster vaccination. J is TRBJ2-5 and V is TRBV9; 9 nucleotides agree with TRBD2. The clonotype originates from a man in his thirties or forties who received the YFV17D yellow fever vaccine. The chain's CDR3 is CASSEGTSLQGQYF. The CDR3 DNA is TGTGCCAGCAGCGAGGGGACTAGCTTGCAGGGCCAGTACTTC.